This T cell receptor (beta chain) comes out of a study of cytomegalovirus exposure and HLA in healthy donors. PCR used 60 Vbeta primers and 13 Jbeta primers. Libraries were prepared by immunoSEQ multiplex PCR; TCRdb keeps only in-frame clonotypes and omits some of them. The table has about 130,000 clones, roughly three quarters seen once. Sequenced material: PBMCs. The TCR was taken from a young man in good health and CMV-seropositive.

The CDR3 nucleotides read TGTGCCAGCAGCTCGCTAGCGGGAGACTACAATGAGCAGTTCTTC. Encoded protein: CASSSLAGDYNEQFF. The chain is built from TRBV11-3 and TRBJ2-1, with 10 bases fitting TRBD2. The junction had 3 bases not matched to a gene; V was cut back by 4 bases and J by 3 bases. Per germline, CDR1 SGHNT and CDR2 YENEEA. The CDR3 consists of 15 residues.